This T cell receptor (beta chain) was observed in a study of blood T cell repertoires in COVID-19. Overall study: Samples came from the United States, Italy and Spain, spanning acute and convalescent COVID-19.

About this clone itself: Other DNA sequences in the sample encode the same CDR3.

The protocol was immunoSEQ multiplex PCR, while the TCRdb copy is restricted to in-frame clones and leaves out a portion. The sample contains around 210,000 clones, 70% to 90% of which appear only once. The CDR3 extends over 14 amino acids. V lost 1 base to trimming and J lost 2 bases; unmatched junction nucleotides: 2. The V gene's germline CDR1 is SGHAT and CDR2 FQNNGV. Seattle patients were enrolled during active infection and followed longitudinally. Sample: peripheral blood. The genes are TRBV11-2 and TRBJ2-7, with 7 nucleotides matching TRBD2. This TCR was sampled from a man aged 50-59 years with COVID-19, enrolled during active disease. The CDR3 sequence: CASSLGLATYEQYF. DNA for the CDR3: TGTGCCAGCAGCTTAGGACTAGCCACCTACGAGCAGTACTTC.